This T cell receptor (beta chain) was documented in a study of spatial heterogeneity in lung cancer. The overall study: Tumor-region TCR transcript counts correlated strongly with a T cell module score from matched bulk RNA-seq. Study-level points and caveats: One measure, the expanded intratumoral alpha and beta TCR count, tracked tumor mutation counts.

J gave up 1 base and V 6 bases, and 5 bases lay outside the gene matches. This CDR3 has 15 residues. CDR1 and CDR2 (germline): DFQATT, SNEGSKA (reference sequence). Each CDR3 protein gets one entry after TCRdb re-called the 5' RACE reads with MiXCR. Altogether about 6,000 distinct CDR3 sequences are present, 11% to 15% being singletons, with the ten largest covering 11%. Time point in this sample: sample taken at primary tumor resection. TCRs were sequenced from unsorted whole RNA of tumor, nontumor lung or PBMC. A few counts support this clonotype. Antigen specificity is unknown. The size of this beta chain means little, since it is a stray read in a library made for alpha chains.

Sequenced material: lung tumor tissue, taken at surgery. This TCR was recovered from a male donor with early-stage non-small cell lung cancer. V and J are TRBV20-1 and TRBJ2-5; the match to TRBD2 covers 13 bases. CDR3: CSAAGLAGLQETQYF. The CDR3 nucleotides are TGCAGTGCCGCGGGACTAGCGGGACTCCAAGAGACCCAGTACTTC.